What follows describes a single T cell receptor beta chain. What it recognizes is unknown. The sample comes from a study of T cells after yellow fever vaccination. Study results and caveats: A faster peak, day 5 versus 15, was reached by the weaker secondary response.

Using its own MiXCR run on the 5' RACE reads, TCRdb lists one record per CDR3 protein. The profile covers about 130,000 distinct CDR3 sequences, with roughly 9% appearing a single time and approximately 39% taken by the ten largest. The CDR3 contains 16 residues. Germline V gene data show CDR1 as KGHSH and CDR2 as LQKENI. The V gene end was trimmed by 5 bases and the J gene end by 0 bases; junction bases not matched to a gene: 4. The sequencing here drew on CD8+ T cells sorted from PBMCs, taken on the day of the yellow fever booster vaccination. This TCR was sampled from a man younger than 35 who received the YFV17D yellow fever vaccine. This rearrangement joins TRBV18 to TRBJ1-6, with TRBD1 identical over 7 bases. CDR3 coding DNA: TGTGCCAGCTCAGACAGGGAAAGCTCCTATAATTCACCCCTCCACTTT. This gives the protein CASSDRESSYNSPLHF.